The 26 T cell receptor beta chains reported below all come from one sample, sequenced in a study of beta chain features in type 1 diabetes. Study results and limitations: TCRB CDR3 length was moderately but significantly reduced in all four CD4+ subsets of Type 1 diabetes patients.

Antigens for these TCRs are unknown. The whole isolated RNA underwent reverse transcription, so sequencing captured expressed TCRB transcripts. Sequencing was performed with immunoSEQ multiplex PCR; in TCRdb, only in-frame clones are kept and a portion is missing. The table has a few hundred thousand clones, about 24% seen once. The sample comprised naive CD4+ T cells from blood. The source of these receptors is a young woman with type 1 diabetes.

This chain links TRBV6-1 with TRBJ1-1; 10 positions agree with TRBD1. The CDR3 has 14 amino acids. CDR1 and CDR2 from the germline V gene are MNHNS and SASEGT. J lost 6 bases, V lost 10 bases, and 11 bases had no gene match. The CDR3 here is CATLDRGIKAEAFF. CDR3 DNA sequence: TGTGCCACCCTGGACAGGGGGATTAAGGCTGAAGCTTTCTTT.

This clone was counted between two and nine times. J is TRBJ2-7 and V is TRBV29-1; TRBD1 agrees at 8 bases. V lost 7 bases to trimming and J lost 7 bases; unmatched junction nucleotides: 12. The germline V gene encodes CDR1 SQVTM and CDR2 ANQGSEA. There are 13 residues in the CDR3. The CDR3 DNA follows: TGCAGCGCCACGAGACAGGGGCCGGGGGAGCAGTACTTC. It is translated as CSATRQGPGEQYF.

The chain is built from TRBV13 and TRBJ2-1; no reliable D call. V gave up 0 bases and J gave up 0 bases, with 6 bases separating them. The germline V gene has CDR1 PRHDT and CDR2 FYEKMQ (reference sequence). The CDR3 totals 15 residues. The DNA of the CDR3 is TGTGCCAGCAGCTTAGGCCGGAGCTCCTACAATGAGCAGTTCTTC. It is translated as CASSLGRSSYNEQFF.

This clone was counted between two and nine times. V is TRBV7-9 and J is TRBJ2-7; TRBD1 might be the D (5 bases). V gave up 3 bases and J gave up 1 base, with 10 bases separating them. Per germline, CDR1 SEHNR and CDR2 FQNEAQ (reference sequence). This CDR3 has 14 residues. CDR3 protein: CASSFGAESYEQYF. The DNA for the CDR3 is TGTGCCAGCAGCTTTGGGGCAGAATCCTACGAGCAGTACTTC.

The chain couples TRBV4-1 to TRBJ2-7; TRBD2 matches at 7 bases. Trimming cost V 6 bases and J 6 bases; bases outside gene matches: 11. CDR1 and CDR2 from the germline V gene are MGHRA and YSYEKL. This CDR3 spans 14 amino acids. CDR3 protein: CASSYVRGSLEQYF. In DNA, the CDR3 is TGCGCCAGCAGTTATGTCCGCGGGAGTCTCGAGCAGTACTTC.

This chain uses TRBV28 with TRBJ1-2; a possible D gene is TRBD1 (5 bases). V was cut by 7 bases and J by 5 bases, with 11 bases left in between. This CDR3 is 12 amino acids long. Germline assignment: CDR1 MDHEN and CDR2 SYDVKM. The DNA of the CDR3 is TGTGCCAGCAAAGGGGCCGCGTATGGCTACACCTTC. Encoded protein: CASKGAAYGYTF.

In regard to this clone: The germline gene is not matched at one end of the junction; a read error may be the cause. The gene calls are TRBV4-2 and TRBJ2-3, with TRBD2 matching 8 bases. This CDR3 is 14 amino acids long. Germline V gene sequence: CDR1 LGHNA, CDR2 YNFKEQ. Here the CDR3 DNA reads TGTGCCAGCAGCCAAGAGGGGGCAGCGGGAGTGAATTACTTT. This gives the protein CASSQEGAAGVNYF.

The V and J genes are TRBV5-1 and TRBJ1-1; 8 bases line up with TRBD1. This CDR3 has 14 amino acids. Germline CDR1 and CDR2: SGHRS and YFSETQ. V was clipped by 5 bases and J by 1 base; unmatched bases: 4. The CDR3 DNA is TGCGCCAGCAGATCAGGGGGCGGGAACACTGAAGCTTTCTTT. Amino acid sequence: CASRSGGGNTEAFF.

The sample holds a few counts of this clone. The chain uses TRBV30 and TRBJ1-1, with D unclear. Trimming pared 5 bases from V and 1 base from J, leaving 8 bases between. Germline lookup yields CDR1 GTSNPN and CDR2 SVGIG (reference sequence). The CDR3 runs 12 residues. The CDR3 DNA sequence: TGTGCCTGGGACACGTCGAACACTGAAGCTTTCTTT. Its protein product is CAWDTSNTEAFF.

This clone has only a few counts. The chain's CDR3 is CASFGVNTGELFF. The CDR3 DNA reads as TGTGCCAGCTTCGGGGTTAACACCGGGGAGCTGTTTTTT. This chain uses TRBV6-5 with TRBJ2-2; D is possibly TRBD2 (5 bases). The CDR3 has 13 amino acids. Per the germline V gene, CDR1 is MNHEY and CDR2 is SVGAGI. V lost 8 bases to trimming and J lost 2 bases, with 9 bases between them.

Here the CDR3 reads CASSGTGGWTDTQYF. The DNA of the CDR3 is TGTGCCAGCAGCGGAACAGGGGGCTGGACAGATACGCAGTATTTT. The chain links TRBV9 to TRBJ2-3, with 9 bases identical to TRBD1. V shed 3 bases and J 3 bases; nucleotides not matched to a gene: 5. This CDR3 comprises 15 residues. Germline CDR1 is SGDLS and CDR2 is YYNGEE.

The chain combines TRBV6-5 with TRBJ1-2; no firm D call. The CDR3 is made up of 12 amino acids. Per the germline V gene, CDR1 is MNHEY and CDR2 is SVGAGI. The V end was cut by 5 bases, the J end by 5 bases, with 9 bases between. For the CDR3, the DNA is TGTGCCAGCAGTACAAACCGATATGGCTACACCTTC. Translating gives CASSTNRYGYTF.

J is TRBJ2-2 and V is TRBV5-1; 7 bases agree with TRBD2. Germline V gives CDR1 SGHRS, CDR2 YFSETQ. J lost 4 bases, V lost 2 bases, and 8 bases had no gene match. The CDR3 has 16 amino acids. CDR3 in amino acids: CASSFPLGGSTGELFF. The CDR3, as DNA: TGCGCCAGCAGCTTCCCCCTCGGGGGGAGCACCGGGGAGCTGTTTTTT.

This clone was seen a few times. The V gene is TRBV7-2, the J gene TRBJ1-2; no definite D call. Trimming removed 1 base at V and 4 bases at J, with 13 bases between. The CDR3 totals 15 residues. CDR1 is SGHTA and CDR2 is FQGNSA in the germline V gene. The CDR3 sequence: CASSLVAVEGYGYTF. CDR3 DNA sequence: TGTGCCAGCAGCTTAGTGGCAGTGGAGGGCTATGGCTACACCTTC.

This chain's CDR3 is CASSLGGLAKNIQYF. The CDR3 coding sequence is TGTGCCAGTAGCCTAGGCGGACTAGCCAAAAACATTCAGTACTTC. The chain links TRBV19 to TRBJ2-4; tentative D call: TRBD2 (5 bases). CDR1 LNHDA and CDR2 SQIVND come from the germline V gene (reference sequence). This CDR3 is built from 15 residues. V lost 6 bases and J lost 0, with 12 bases in between. The full variable domain, its missing parts supplied by reference TRBV19 and TRBJ2-4, is DGGITQSPKYLFRKEGQNVTLSCEQNLNHDAMYWYRQDPGQGLRLIYYSQIVNDFQKGDIAEGYSVSREKKESFPLTVTSAQKNPTAFYLCASSLGGLAKNIQYFGAGTRLSVL.

This chain uses TRBV27 with TRBJ2-7, with D perhaps matching TRBD1 (5 bases). Trimming removed 2 bases at V and 2 bases at J, with 7 bases between. CDR3 size: 13 residues. The germline CDR1 and CDR2 sequences are MNHEY and SMNVEV (reference sequence). CDR3: CASSLRQTYEQYF. In nucleotides, the CDR3 is TGTGCCAGCAGTTTAAGACAGACCTACGAGCAGTACTTC.

J is TRBJ1-5 and V is TRBV18, with 7 bases aligning to TRBD1. This CDR3 spans 14 amino acids. The V gene end was trimmed by 5 bases and the J gene end by 7 bases; junction bases not matched to a gene: 8. Germline lookup yields CDR1 KGHSH and CDR2 LQKENI. The CDR3 bases are TGTGCCAGCTCATATACTAGGGGGCAACAGCCCCAGCATTTT. This translates into CASSYTRGQQPQHF.

The chain links TRBV5-4 to TRBJ2-7; no reliable D call. Germline assignment: CDR1 SGHNT and CDR2 YYREEE (reference sequence). Trimming took off 0 bases at V and 4 bases at J, with 11 bases between the two ends. The CDR3 has 14 residues. The CDR3 reads CASSLEPLSYEQYF. CDR3 coding DNA: TGTGCCAGCAGCTTGGAGCCCCTCTCATACGAGCAGTACTTC.

The rearrangement joins TRBV27 to TRBJ1-1; possibly TRBD1 for D (6 bases). The germline CDR1 and CDR2 sequences are MNHEY and SMNVEV (reference sequence). This CDR3 comprises 15 residues. The V gene lost 5 bases and the J gene lost 0 bases, with 13 bases spanning the gap. The CDR3 protein is CASSPAGHMNTEAFF. The CDR3 nucleotides are TGTGCCAGCAGTCCAGCGGGACACATGAACACTGAAGCTTTCTTT.

This clone occurred a few times. The rearrangement uses TRBV7-9 and TRBJ2-1, with 14 bases that match TRBD2. The CDR3 runs to 18 residues. The V gene end was trimmed by 1 base and the J gene end by 6 bases; junction bases not matched to a gene: 8. The germline CDR1 and CDR2 sequences are SEHNR and FQNEAQ (reference sequence). CDR3 protein: CASSLVGRGLAGANEQFF. CDR3 DNA: TGTGCCAGCAGCTTAGTCGGGCGGGGACTAGCGGGAGCCAATGAGCAGTTCTTC.

V is TRBV27 and J is TRBJ2-7; 10 nucleotides match TRBD2. J lost 4 bases, V lost 8 bases, and 5 bases had no gene match. The germline gives CDR1 MNHEY, CDR2 SMNVEV (reference sequence). The CDR3 extends over 13 amino acids. CDR3 DNA sequence: TGTGCCAGCGGCCTAGCGGGAGTGTACGAGCAGTACTTC. Its protein is CASGLAGVYEQYF.

This clone was found a few times. The chain's CDR3 is CASSQETGVNTGELFF. CDR3 DNA sequence: TGTGCCAGCAGCCAAGAGACAGGGGTTAACACCGGGGAGCTGTTTTTT. V is TRBV14 and J is TRBJ2-2, with 8 bases matching TRBD1. Germline values: CDR1 SGHDN, CDR2 FVKESK. The ends lost 0 bases at V and 2 bases at J; junction bases unmatched: 2. The CDR3 covers 16 residues.

This clone was recorded a few times. This sequence joins TRBV2 and TRBJ2-1, with D maybe TRBD2 (5 bases). Trimming shortened V by 4 bases and J by 9 bases, and 13 bases separated the two germline ends. The CDR3 loop spans 13 amino acids. Germline V lookup: CDR1 SNHLY, CDR2 FYNNEI. CDR3 DNA: TGTGCCAGCAGTGTGGACTCCTCTAGTGAGCAGTTCTTC. It yields the protein CASSVDSSSEQFF.

The chain combines TRBV28 with TRBJ2-7, with a tentative D call TRBD1 (5 bases). Trimming pared 10 bases from V and 0 bases from J, leaving 10 bases between. The CDR3 extends over 12 amino acids. Germline values: CDR1 MDHEN, CDR2 SYDVKM. The CDR3 reads CATETASYEQYF. The CDR3 DNA reads as TGTGCCACCGAGACAGCCTCCTACGAGCAGTACTTC. The whole variable domain, remainder taken from reference TRBV28 and TRBJ2-7, is DVKVTQSSRYLVKRTGEKVFLECVQDMDHENMFWYRQDPGLGLRLIYFSYDVKMKEKGDIPEGYSVSREKKERFSLILESASTNQTSMYLCATETASYEQYFGPGTRLTVT.

The sample holds a few counts of this clone. The chain is built from TRBV28 and TRBJ1-5; D gene ambiguous. The V gene lost 8 bases and the J gene lost 7 bases, with 18 bases spanning the gap. The germline CDR1 and CDR2 sequences are MDHEN and SYDVKM. The CDR3 consists of 14 residues. This chain's CDR3 is CASGVPRVVQPQHF. CDR3 bases: TGTGCCAGCGGAGTCCCCCGGGTTGTGCAGCCCCAGCATTTT.

The chain is built from TRBV19 and TRBJ2-7; 10 bases match TRBD1. CDR3 size: 13 residues. V shed 5 bases, J shed 3 bases, and the junction held 1 base outside the gene matches. Per germline, CDR1 LNHDA and CDR2 SQIVND (reference sequence). This chain's CDR3 is CASSGTGVYEQYF. CDR3 in DNA: TGTGCCAGTAGTGGGACAGGGGTCTACGAGCAGTACTTC.